Shown below are 11 T cell receptor beta chains from a single sample sequenced in a study of technical replicates of blood from a handful of donors. Assay used: immunoSEQ multiplex PCR; TCRdb lists only in-frame clones, some missing. The sample contains 75,000 to 95,000 clones, 90% to 95% of which appear only once. What was sequenced was T cells isolated from PBMCs. All receptors derive from a human donor in good health.

V and J are TRBV5-1 and TRBJ1-5; 8 bases match TRBD1. CDR1 is SGHRS, CDR2 YFSETQ, per germline. This CDR3 has 13 amino acids. The V and J ends lost 4 bases and 7 bases, in that order; junction bases with no gene match: 4. CDR3 DNA: TGCGCCAGCAGCATCAGGGGGCAACAGCCCCAGCATTTT. Translation gives CASSIRGQQPQHF.

The CDR3 region has the DNA TGTGCCAGCAGCGTAGTGGACGGGGGGGCTGGAAACACCATATATTTT. Encoded protein: CASSVVDGGAGNTIYF. The V gene is TRBV9, the J gene TRBJ1-3; D perhaps matches TRBD1 (5 bases). The CDR3 length is 16 residues. V was clipped by 0 bases and J by 2 bases, with 12 bases between them. Per the germline V gene, CDR1 is SGDLS and CDR2 is YYNGEE.

The chain joins TRBV27 to TRBJ2-1; D is ambiguous. The CDR3 has 12 residues. V was shortened by 6 bases and J by 5 bases, with 8 bases between the two germline ends. Germline V lookup: CDR1 MNHEY, CDR2 SMNVEV (reference sequence). This chain's CDR3 is CASSNNHNEQFF. The CDR3 DNA reads TGTGCCAGCAGCAACAATCACAATGAGCAGTTCTTC.

This chain connects TRBV4-1 to TRBJ1-1; possibly TRBD1 for D (5 bases). The V and J ends lost 1 base and 5 bases respectively, with 11 bases between them. Germline CDR1 and CDR2: MGHRA and YSYEKL. The CDR3 consists of 14 residues. CDR3 nucleotide sequence: TGCGCCAGCAGCCAAGGGCGACGGGGGACTGAAGCTTTCTTT. Translation gives CASSQGRRGTEAFF.

The V gene is TRBV14, the J gene TRBJ2-7; 9 nucleotides align to TRBD2. CDR1 is SGHDN and CDR2 is FVKESK in the germline V gene. The CDR3 totals 15 residues. Trimming cost V 4 bases and J 7 bases; bases outside gene matches: 11. The DNA of the CDR3 is TGTGCCAGCAGCCTCCGCGGGGGGGCCTTTGGTGAGCAGTACTTC. It specifies CASSLRGGAFGEQYF.

This rearrangement joins TRBV5-1 to TRBJ1-1; a weak D match, TRBD1 (6 bases). This CDR3 has 15 residues. The V end lost 0 bases, the J end lost 4 bases, and 13 bases lay between the germline ends. Germline-derived CDR1 and CDR2 are SGHRS and YFSETQ. The CDR3 here is CASSLDRVGVTEAFF. The CDR3 DNA follows: TGCGCCAGCAGCTTGGACAGGGTAGGGGTCACTGAAGCTTTCTTT.

CDR3 DNA sequence: TGTGCCAGTTCTCTGGGCTTAGGCTACACCTTC. It encodes CASSLGLGYTF. The V call is TRBV19, the J call TRBJ1-2; D is ambiguous. Germline-derived CDR1 and CDR2 are LNHDA and SQIVND (reference sequence). The CDR3 runs 11 residues. V was pared by 8 bases and J by 8 bases, with 12 bases between.

This sequence joins TRBV10-2 and TRBJ1-5; 9 nucleotides line up with TRBD1. Germline V gene sequence: CDR1 WSHSY, CDR2 SAAADI. The CDR3 has 13 amino acids. J was trimmed by 7 bases and V by 4 bases; bases with no gene match: 2. The chain's CDR3 is CASSGTGDQPQHF. The CDR3 region has the DNA TGCGCCAGCAGTGGGACAGGGGACCAGCCCCAGCATTTT.

The CDR3 is CASSRRVAVNTEAFF. CDR3 sequence (DNA): TGTGCCAGCAGCCGCCGGGTCGCCGTGAACACTGAAGCTTTCTTT. The chain links TRBV27 to TRBJ1-1, with D hard to call. The CDR3 totals 15 residues. The V gene's germline CDR1 is MNHEY and CDR2 SMNVEV (reference sequence). Trimming took off 6 bases at V and 0 bases at J, with 14 bases between the two ends.

The genes are TRBV2 and TRBJ2-1, with 10 bases matching TRBD2. The CDR3 length is 16 residues. Germline values: CDR1 SNHLY, CDR2 FYNNEI. J gave up 5 bases and V 7 bases, and 11 bases lay outside the gene matches. The CDR3 sequence: CASISGRASLDNEQFF. In nucleotides, the CDR3 is TGTGCCAGCATAAGCGGGAGGGCCTCTTTAGACAATGAGCAGTTCTTC.

The V and J genes are TRBV5-1 and TRBJ1-5, with D possibly TRBD1 on 6 matching bases. Trimming shortened V by 0 bases and J by 10 bases, and 20 bases separated the two germline ends. Germline CDR1 reads SGHRS; CDR2 reads YFSETQ. The CDR3 consists of 16 residues. CDR3 DNA: TGCGCCAGCAGCTTGGAACCGACAGGCGGCTCGTACCCCCAGCATTTT. It encodes CASSLEPTGGSYPQHF.